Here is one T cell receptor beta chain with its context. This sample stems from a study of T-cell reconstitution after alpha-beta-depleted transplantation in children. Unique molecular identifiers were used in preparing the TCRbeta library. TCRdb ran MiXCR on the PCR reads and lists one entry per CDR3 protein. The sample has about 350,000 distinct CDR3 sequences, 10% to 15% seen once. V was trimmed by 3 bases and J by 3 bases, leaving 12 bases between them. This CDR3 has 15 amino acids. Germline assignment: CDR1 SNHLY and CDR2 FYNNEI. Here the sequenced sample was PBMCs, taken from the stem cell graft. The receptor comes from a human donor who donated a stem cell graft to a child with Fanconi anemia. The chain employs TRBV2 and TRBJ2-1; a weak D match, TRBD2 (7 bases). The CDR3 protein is CASSEGGRLYNEQFF. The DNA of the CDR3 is TGTGCCAGCAGTGAGGGGGGGCGCCTCTACAATGAGCAGTTCTTC.